The 2 T cell receptor beta chains listed next were all sequenced from one sample in a study of blood T cell repertoires in COVID-19 (dated by TCRdb to the early 2020s). Library prep was done by the immunoSEQ multiplex PCR assay. TCRdb mirrors the immuneACCESS table, restricted to in-frame sequences. Some clones are absent from its copies; in checked studies, under half trace to an unresolved V gene, and the reason for the others is unknown. In this sample the table shows under 35,000 clones, 80% to 90% of which occur a single time. The ten largest clones add up to 7.7% of the sample. The sample consisted of peripheral blood. The receptors shown here come from a woman aged 50 to 65 with active COVID-19.

This chain connects TRBV2 to TRBJ1-3, with D possibly being TRBD1 (5 bases). CDR3 size: 16 residues. Germline CDR1 and CDR2: SNHLY and FYNNEI. Trimming removed 1 base from V and 5 bases from J, with 15 bases in between. CDR3 region: CASSEDDRKSRNTIYF. CDR3 sequence (DNA): TGTGCCAGCAGTGAAGATGACAGAAAGAGTAGAAACACCATATATTTT.

V and J are TRBV3-1 (or the pseudogene TRBV3-2) and TRBJ1-2; maybe TRBD1 (5 bases). V was shortened by 6 bases and J by 1 base, with 9 bases between the two germline ends. The CDR3 extends over 13 amino acids. Germline CDR1 is LGHDT and CDR2 is YNNKEL (reference sequence). The CDR3 region is CASSLRGNYGYTF. The CDR3 coding sequence is TGTGCCAGCAGTCTAAGGGGTAACTATGGCTACACCTTC.